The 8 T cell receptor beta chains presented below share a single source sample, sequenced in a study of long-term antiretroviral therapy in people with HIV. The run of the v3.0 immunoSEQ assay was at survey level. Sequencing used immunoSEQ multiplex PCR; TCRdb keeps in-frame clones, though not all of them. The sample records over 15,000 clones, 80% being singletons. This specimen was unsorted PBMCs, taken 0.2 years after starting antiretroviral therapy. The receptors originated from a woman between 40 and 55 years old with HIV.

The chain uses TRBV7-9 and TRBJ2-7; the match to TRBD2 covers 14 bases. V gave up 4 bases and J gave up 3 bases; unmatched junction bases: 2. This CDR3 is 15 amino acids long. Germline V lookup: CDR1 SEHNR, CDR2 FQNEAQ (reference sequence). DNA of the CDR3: TGTGCCAGCAGCTGGGGGACTAGCGGGAGCTACGAGCAGTACTTC. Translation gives CASSWGTSGSYEQYF. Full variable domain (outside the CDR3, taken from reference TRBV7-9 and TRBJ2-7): DTGVSQNPRHKITKRGQNVTFRCDPISEHNRLYWYRQTLGQGPEFLTYFQNEAQLEKSRLLSDRFSAERPKGSFSTLEIQRTEQGDSAMYLCASSWGTSGSYEQYFGPGTRLTVT.

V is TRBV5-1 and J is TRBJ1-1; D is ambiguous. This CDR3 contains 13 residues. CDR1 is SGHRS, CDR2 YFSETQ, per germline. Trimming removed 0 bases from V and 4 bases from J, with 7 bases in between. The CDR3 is CASSLGGSTEAFF. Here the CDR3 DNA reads TGCGCCAGCAGCTTGGGGGGTAGCACTGAAGCTTTCTTT.

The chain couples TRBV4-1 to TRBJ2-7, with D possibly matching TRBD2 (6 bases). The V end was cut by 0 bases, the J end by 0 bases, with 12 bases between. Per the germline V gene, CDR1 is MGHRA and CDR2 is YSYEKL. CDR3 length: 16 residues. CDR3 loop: CASSQDRAGSSYEQYF. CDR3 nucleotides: TGCGCCAGCAGCCAAGATAGGGCGGGGAGCTCCTACGAGCAGTACTTC.

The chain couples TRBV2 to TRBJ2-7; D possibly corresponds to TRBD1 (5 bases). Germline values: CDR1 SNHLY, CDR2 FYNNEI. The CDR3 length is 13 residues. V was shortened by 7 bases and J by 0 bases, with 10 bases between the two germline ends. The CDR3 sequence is CASKGIFSYEQYF. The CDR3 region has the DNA TGTGCCAGCAAGGGGATTTTCTCCTACGAGCAGTACTTC.

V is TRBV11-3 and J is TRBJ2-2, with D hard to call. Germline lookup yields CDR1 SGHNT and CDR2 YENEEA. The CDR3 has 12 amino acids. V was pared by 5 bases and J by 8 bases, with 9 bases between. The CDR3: CASSPHRGELFF. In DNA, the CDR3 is TGTGCCAGCAGCCCCCACCGAGGGGAGCTGTTTTTT.

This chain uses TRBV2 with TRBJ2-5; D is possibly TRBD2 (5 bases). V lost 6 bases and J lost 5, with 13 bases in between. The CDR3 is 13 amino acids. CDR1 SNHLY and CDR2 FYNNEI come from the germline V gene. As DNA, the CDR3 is TGTGCCAGCAGGGCTGACGGGGTGGAGACCCAGTACTTC. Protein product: CASRADGVETQYF.

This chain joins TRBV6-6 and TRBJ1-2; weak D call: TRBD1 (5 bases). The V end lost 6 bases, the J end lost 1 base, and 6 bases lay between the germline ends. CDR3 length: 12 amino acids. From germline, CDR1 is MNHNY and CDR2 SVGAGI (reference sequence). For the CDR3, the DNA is TGTGCCAGCAGGGGGGATAACTATGGCTACACCTTC. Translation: CASRGDNYGYTF.

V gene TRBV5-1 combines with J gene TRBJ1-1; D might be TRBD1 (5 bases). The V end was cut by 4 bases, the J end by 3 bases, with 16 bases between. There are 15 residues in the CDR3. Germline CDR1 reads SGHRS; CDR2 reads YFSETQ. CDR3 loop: CASSHDSYGDTEAFF. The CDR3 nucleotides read TGCGCCAGCAGCCATGACAGTTATGGGGACACTGAAGCTTTCTTT.